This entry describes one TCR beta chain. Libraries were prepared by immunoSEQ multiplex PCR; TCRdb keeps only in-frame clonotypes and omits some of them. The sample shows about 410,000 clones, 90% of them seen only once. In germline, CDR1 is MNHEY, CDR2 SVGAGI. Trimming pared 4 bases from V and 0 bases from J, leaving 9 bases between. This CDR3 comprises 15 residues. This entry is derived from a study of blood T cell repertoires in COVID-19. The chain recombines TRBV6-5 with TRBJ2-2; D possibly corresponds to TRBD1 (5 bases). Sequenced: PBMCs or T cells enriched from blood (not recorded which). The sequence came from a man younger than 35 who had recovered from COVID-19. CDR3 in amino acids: CASSWVQANTGELFF. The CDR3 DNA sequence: TGTGCCAGCAGTTGGGTACAGGCGAACACCGGGGAGCTGTTTTTT.